The source of this T cell receptor beta chain is a study of T cell responses to AZD1222 COVID-19 vaccine. Across the whole study: Pooled together were second doses at about 4 or about 12 weeks. Findings and caveats of the study: There were mostly white British donors and more females than males, and clonal diversity was possibly underestimated.

V gave up 5 bases and J gave up 4 bases; unmatched junction bases: 9. The germline V gene has CDR1 MNHEY and CDR2 SVGEGT. This CDR3 region has 15 residues. A word on this clone: No antigen is known for it.

TCRdb's table, derived via immunoSEQ multiplex PCR, lists solely in-frame clones and lacks some. The table records roughly 120,000 clones, about 86% of them present only once. The TCR was taken from an adult in good health. The genes are TRBV6-2 or TRBV6-3 and TRBJ1-2; 8 bases map to TRBD1. The starting material was peripheral blood, obtained on day 0 of AZD1222 vaccination. CDR3 sequence (DNA): TGTGCCAGCAGTCCATCTTCAGGGGGCGGCTATGGCTACACCTTC. Translated, it gives CASSPSSGGGYGYTF.